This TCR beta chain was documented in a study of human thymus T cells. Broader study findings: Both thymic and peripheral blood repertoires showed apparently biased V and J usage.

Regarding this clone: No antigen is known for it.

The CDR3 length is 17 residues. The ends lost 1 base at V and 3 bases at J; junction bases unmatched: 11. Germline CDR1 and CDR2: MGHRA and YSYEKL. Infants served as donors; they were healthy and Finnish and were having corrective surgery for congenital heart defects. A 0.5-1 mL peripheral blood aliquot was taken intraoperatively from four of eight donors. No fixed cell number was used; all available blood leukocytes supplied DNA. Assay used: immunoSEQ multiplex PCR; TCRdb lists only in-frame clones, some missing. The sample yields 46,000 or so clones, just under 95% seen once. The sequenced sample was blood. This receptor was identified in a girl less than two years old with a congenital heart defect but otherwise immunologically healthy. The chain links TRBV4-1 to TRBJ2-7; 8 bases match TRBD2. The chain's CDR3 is CASSQVMKRERDYEQYF. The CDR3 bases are TGCGCCAGCAGCCAAGTTATGAAGCGGGAGAGGGACTACGAGCAGTACTTC.